This TCR beta chain is drawn from a study of blood T cell repertoires in COVID-19. Sequenced by immunoSEQ multiplex PCR; TCRdb stores in-frame clones only, minus some. The data show 200,000 to 250,000 clones, more than 75% seen once. CDR3 length: 15 amino acids. CDR1 MNHEY and CDR2 SVGEGT come from the germline V gene. The trim removed 5 bases at V and 6 bases at J, leaving 5 bases unmatched. Input material: peripheral blood. The chain joins TRBV6-2 or TRBV6-3 to TRBJ2-7; TRBD2 aligns across 15 bases. This sequence originates from a man older than 75 with acute or convalescent COVID-19. CDR3 coding DNA: TGTGCCAGCAGTAGGACTAGCGGGAGGGCCCGCGAGCAGTACTTC. Translation: CASSRTSGRAREQYF.